This TCR beta chain was obtained from a study of T cell repertoires in cytomegalovirus infection. Study-level background: Public signatures in TCR beta pointed to CMV infection and matching HLA type. Notes on the study in general: The study found HLA-C-restricted CMV-specific TCR beta clonotypes dominating the ex vivo response. Summed frequency of public TCR beta families distinguished CMV carriers with the relevant HLA.

V lost 0 bases and J lost 0, with 9 bases in between. The CDR3 is 16 amino acids. Germline CDR1 and CDR2: MNHEY and SMNVEV (reference sequence). From the reads, TCRdb called clonotypes with MiXCR, one entry per CDR3 protein. Altogether 310,000 or so distinct CDR3 sequences are present, 17% being singletons, with the ten largest covering 9.5% to 15%. Regarding this clonotype: The antigen is unknown.

The V and J genes are TRBV27 and TRBJ2-1; D is tentatively TRBD1 or TRBD2 (5 bases each). The TCR sequence derives from a human donor in good health (CMV status not recorded). Some clones in this sample may be carry-over from other donors' samples. The sequenced material came from PBMCs. The CDR3 loop is CASSLSTGTSYNEQFF. DNA of the CDR3: TGTGCCAGCAGTTTATCGACGGGGACCTCCTACAATGAGCAGTTCTTC.